These 10 T cell receptor beta chains were all obtained from the same sample, sequenced in a study of CD8 T cells in ankylosing spondylitis. One entry per CDR3 protein, called by TCRdb with MiXCR from the 5' RACE reads. The sample records 200,000 or so distinct CDR3 sequences, 20% to 30% being singletons. The specimen was blood, either unsorted or a sorted T cell fraction (not recorded which). Source of these receptors: a male donor with ankylosing spondylitis or in good health (not recorded which).

This clonotype was seen more than once but under ten times. The chain uses TRBV20-1 and TRBJ2-1; TRBD2 agrees at 7 bases. Trimming cost V 6 bases and J 2 bases; bases outside gene matches: 13. The V gene's germline CDR1 is DFQATT and CDR2 SNEGSKA (reference sequence). The length of the CDR3 is 16 residues. CDR3 protein: CSATISTSPTYNEQFF. DNA of the CDR3: TGCAGTGCCACCATCTCGACTAGCCCCACCTACAATGAGCAGTTCTTC.

This clonotype showed up many times. The chain couples TRBV4-2 to TRBJ2-5; D is tentatively TRBD1 or TRBD2 (5 bases each). V lost 1 base and J lost 5, with 11 bases in between. The V gene's germline CDR1 is LGHNA and CDR2 YNFKEQ. This CDR3 has 14 residues. CDR3: CASSQVGRGETQYF. As DNA, the CDR3 is TGTGCCAGCAGCCAAGTGGGGCGCGGGGAGACCCAGTACTTC.

The genes are TRBV24-1 and TRBJ2-3; 10 nucleotides align to TRBD1. After removal of 4 bases from V and 8 bases from J, the junction contained 14 bases not matched to a gene. Germline values: CDR1 KGHDR, CDR2 SFDVKD. The CDR3 is 17 amino acids. The CDR3 reads CATSDPNRDRGGGTQYF. The CDR3, as DNA: TGTGCCACCAGTGACCCGAACCGGGACAGGGGAGGAGGTACGCAGTATTTT.

This clonotype has only one observation. The rearrangement links TRBV7-3 to TRBJ2-7, with 9 positions matching TRBD1. V lost 5 bases and J lost 4; bases outside the gene matches: 3. Germline V gives CDR1 SGHTA, CDR2 FQGTGA. This CDR3 has 13 amino acids. Here the CDR3 DNA reads TGTGCCAGCAGCATTGACAGGGGGTACGAGCAGTACTTC. Translation gives CASSIDRGYEQYF.

At least ten counts were recorded for this clonotype. The chain has TRBV6-1 and TRBJ1-1; possibly TRBD1 for D (5 bases). The CDR3 runs 15 residues. CDR1 is MNHNS and CDR2 is SASEGT in the germline V gene. Trimming removed 5 bases at V and 0 bases at J, with 13 bases between. The CDR3 region is CASSKTGTVNTEAFF. The DNA of the CDR3 is TGTGCCAGCAGTAAAACCGGGACCGTGAACACTGAAGCTTTCTTT.

In this sample, this clonotype turned up many times. The rearrangement links TRBV10-3 to TRBJ2-7; TRBD1 matches at 11 bases. CDR1 is ENHRY and CDR2 is SYGVKD in the germline V gene. The CDR3 covers 18 residues. The junction had 13 bases not matched to a gene; V was cut back by 4 bases and J by 2 bases. The CDR3 protein is CAISAGPGTGGLTYEQYF. The CDR3 coding sequence is TGTGCCATCAGTGCAGGTCCCGGGACAGGGGGTTTGACCTACGAGCAGTACTTC.

The DNA of the CDR3 is TGCAGTGCTAGAGTACTTTGGACTGGTACCAGCACAGATACGCAGTATTTT. Translation: CSARVLWTGTSTDTQYF. The chain carries TRBV20-1 and TRBJ2-3, with D perhaps TRBD2 (5 bases). This CDR3 comprises 17 residues. Germline-derived CDR1 and CDR2 are DFQATT and SNEGSKA (reference sequence). Trimming pared 1 base from V and 0 bases from J, leaving 17 bases between.

This clonotype was detected many times. The rearrangement uses TRBV28 and TRBJ2-1, with TRBD2 as a possible D gene (5 bases). The CDR3 consists of 17 residues. Trimming stripped 3 bases from V and 7 bases from J, with 22 bases between. CDR1 MDHEN and CDR2 SYDVKM come from the germline V gene. Here the CDR3 reads CASSLTSPSHRRNEQFF. As DNA, the CDR3 is TGTGCCAGCAGTTTGACCTCCCCTAGCCACCGTAGGAATGAGCAGTTCTTC.

J is TRBJ2-1 and V is TRBV10-3; 11 nucleotides align to TRBD1. This CDR3 has 15 residues. V dropped 4 bases and J dropped 4; count of bases not matched to a gene: 3. Germline V gene sequence: CDR1 ENHRY, CDR2 SYGVKD. CDR3 bases: TGTGCCATCAGTGTAGGGACAGGGGGTTACAATGAGCAGTTCTTC. Translating it yields CAISVGTGGYNEQFF.

The V and J genes are TRBV20-1 and TRBJ1-2, with 7 bases matching TRBD1. The ends lost 6 bases at V and 4 bases at J; junction bases unmatched: 5. CDR1 is DFQATT and CDR2 is SNEGSKA in the germline V gene (reference sequence). This CDR3 is built from 12 residues. DNA of the CDR3: TGCAGTGCGAGACAGGGTGGCTATGGCTACACCTTC. This sequence encodes CSARQGGYGYTF.